This T cell receptor (beta chain) was sequenced during a study of blood T cells in healthy people across ages. The CDR3 is made up of 16 amino acids. CDR1 is MDHEN, CDR2 SYDVKM, per germline. A second roughly 6 to 11 cycle PCR used barcoded and J-beta primers. TCRdb ran MiXCR on the 5' RACE reads and lists one entry per CDR3 protein. The table includes over a million distinct CDR3 sequences, around 39% detected once. The sample holds a few counts of this clonotype. Peripheral blood from each donor was collected in a volume of ten milliliters. The sequence was collected from a woman aged 18-29 years in good health. This rearrangement joins TRBV28 to TRBJ2-4; 9 nucleotides align to TRBD2. The J call may be mistaken, given a closer DNA end match to TRBJ2-5. The sample consisted of blood. The CDR3 nucleotides are TGTGCCAGCAGGAGCCTCACTGGCGGGGGGGCGGAGACCCAGTACTTC. Amino acids: CASRSLTGGGAETQYF.